The sample holds a few counts of the clone carrying this TCR beta chain. What it binds is not known. The sample belongs to a study of T cells after yellow fever vaccination. Study findings and constraints: Clonotype sharing between CD4 and CD8 compartments was small.

TCRdb called the 5' RACE reads again in MiXCR, with one record for every CDR3 protein. This table holds about 630,000 distinct CDR3 sequences, around an eighth found once. The length of the CDR3 is 14 residues. V lost 4 bases to trimming and J lost 4 bases, with 12 bases between them. CDR1 is SGHRS and CDR2 is YFSETQ in the germline V gene. The chain employs TRBV5-1 and TRBJ2-1, with D uncertain. This TCR was sampled from a man aged 25 to 40 who received the YFV17D yellow fever vaccine. The specimen was PBMCs, collected on the day of the yellow fever booster vaccination. The CDR3 protein is CASSPELVYNEQFF. CDR3 nucleotide sequence: TGCGCCAGCAGCCCCGAATTAGTTTACAATGAGCAGTTCTTC.